This record covers a single T cell receptor (beta chain). Trimming pared 5 bases from V and 7 bases from J, leaving 14 bases between. The CDR3 has 13 residues. The germline gives CDR1 MGHDK, CDR2 SYGVNS. These data originate in a study of blood T cell repertoires in COVID-19. The wider study: COVID-19 samples from acute and convalescent phases originated in the United States, Italy and Spain. PBMCs, B-cell-depleted T cells, or T cells were the source of the cDNA or gDNA that made up the material.

Assay: immunoSEQ multiplex PCR; the TCRdb copy retains only in-frame clones and omits some. This sample has under 100,000 clones, with around 78% found just once. The V call is TRBV25-1, the J call TRBJ1-2; tentatively, D is TRBD1 (5 bases). This sequence originates from a man in his sixties with COVID-19, enrolled during active disease. Material for sequencing was peripheral blood. CDR3 region: CASSLGQGVGYTF. CDR3 in DNA: TGTGCCAGCAGTCTTGGGCAGGGCGTTGGCTACACCTTC.